This T cell receptor (beta chain) was captured by sequencing in a study of technical replicates of blood from several donors. The germline V and J ends were trimmed by 0 bases and 5 bases, with 10 bases remaining between them. CDR1 and CDR2 (germline): LNHNV, YYDKDF (reference sequence). The CDR3 runs to 14 residues. Concerning this clone itself: Additional DNA sequences in this sample encode the identical CDR3.

Method: immunoSEQ multiplex PCR; TCRdb's copy keeps in-frame clones and lacks some. The data show tens of thousands of clones, 93% seen once. V usage is TRBV15 and J usage is TRBJ2-5, with D perhaps TRBD1 (5 bases). The origin of this receptor is a human donor in good health. Some clones in this sample may be carry-over from other donors' samples. Material for sequencing was PBMCs. CDR3 sequence reads: CATSRDRGQETQYF. In DNA, the CDR3 is TGTGCCACCAGCAGAGATAGGGGCCAGGAGACCCAGTACTTC.